The present entry profiles one T cell receptor (beta chain) with its context. What it binds is not known. Per the original data handling: A papillary thyroid cancer distant-metastasis classifier was built from CDR3 differences across clinicopathological groups. TCRdb redid the clone calls on the PCR reads using MiXCR. The V and J calls shown here were made by TCRdb, not taken from the authors' results. This sample has about 38,000 clones; over 40% occur once, and the top ten carry about 24%. This CDR3 spans 15 amino acids. Trimming shortened V by 3 bases and J by 2 bases, and 14 bases separated the two germline ends. Germline V gene sequence: CDR1 LGHDT, CDR2 YNNKEL (reference sequence). The sample originates from a study of metastatic and nonmetastatic thyroid tumors. Background on the study: Repertoires of blood and of tissue (tumor or nodule) from malignant and benign thyroid patients were compared.

Thyroid surgery was preceded by no treatment in any patient. Study results and caveats: It was reported that TCR beta diversity was significantly higher in malignant thyroid tumors than benign nodules, in blood and tumor.

This receptor was obtained from a male donor with papillary thyroid cancer or a benign thyroid nodule (not recorded which). Some clones in this sample may be carry-over from other donors' samples. The gene calls are TRBV3-1 and TRBJ2-7, with D hard to call. Sequenced: tumor tissue. CDR3 DNA sequence: TGTGCCAGCAGCCAGTTTCTGACGAAAACCTACGAGCAGTACTTC. Translating gives CASSQFLTKTYEQYF.